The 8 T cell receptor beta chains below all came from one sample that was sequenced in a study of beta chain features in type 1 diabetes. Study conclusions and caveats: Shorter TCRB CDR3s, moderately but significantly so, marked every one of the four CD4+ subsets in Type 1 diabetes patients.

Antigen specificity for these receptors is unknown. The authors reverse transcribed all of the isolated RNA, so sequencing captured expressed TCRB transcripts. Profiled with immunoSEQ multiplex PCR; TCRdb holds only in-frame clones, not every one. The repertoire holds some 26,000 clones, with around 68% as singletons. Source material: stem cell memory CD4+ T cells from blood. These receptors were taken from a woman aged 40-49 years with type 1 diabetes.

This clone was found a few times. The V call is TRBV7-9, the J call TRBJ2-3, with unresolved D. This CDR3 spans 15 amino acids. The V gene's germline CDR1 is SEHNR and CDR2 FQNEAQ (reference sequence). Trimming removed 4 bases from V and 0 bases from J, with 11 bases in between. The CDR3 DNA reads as TGTGCCAGCAGCTCCCGACTGGAAAGCACAGATACGCAGTATTTT. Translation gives CASSSRLESTDTQYF.

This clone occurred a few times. As DNA, the CDR3 is TGCGCCAGCAGCCGGCCGGGGAAGGCGGCCACAGATACGCAGTATTTT. Translating it yields CASSRPGKAATDTQYF. The J gene is TRBJ2-3, the V gene TRBV4-1, with a possible D match to TRBD2 (5 bases). Germline V gene sequence: CDR1 MGHRA, CDR2 YSYEKL. CDR3 length equals 16 residues. Trimming took 4 bases from V and 2 from J, leaving 16 bases between them.

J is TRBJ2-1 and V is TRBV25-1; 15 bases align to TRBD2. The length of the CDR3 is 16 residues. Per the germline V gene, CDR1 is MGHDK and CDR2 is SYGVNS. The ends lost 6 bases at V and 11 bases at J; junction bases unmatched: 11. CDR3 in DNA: TGTGCCAGCAGCCCAAGGACTAGCGGGGGGGCTTCCAAGCAGTTCTTC. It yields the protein CASSPRTSGGASKQFF.

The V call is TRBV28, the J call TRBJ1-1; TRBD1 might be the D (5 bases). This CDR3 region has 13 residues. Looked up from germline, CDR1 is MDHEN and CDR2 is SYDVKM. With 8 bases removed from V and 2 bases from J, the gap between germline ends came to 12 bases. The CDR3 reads CASFVGTNTEAFF. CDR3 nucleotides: TGTGCCAGCTTCGTTGGGACTAACACTGAAGCTTTCTTT.

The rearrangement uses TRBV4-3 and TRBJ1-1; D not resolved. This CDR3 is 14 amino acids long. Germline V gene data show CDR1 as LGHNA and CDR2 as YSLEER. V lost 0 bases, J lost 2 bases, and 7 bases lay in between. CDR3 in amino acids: CASSQDPINTEAFF. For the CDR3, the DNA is TGCGCCAGCAGCCAAGATCCCATTAACACTGAAGCTTTCTTT.

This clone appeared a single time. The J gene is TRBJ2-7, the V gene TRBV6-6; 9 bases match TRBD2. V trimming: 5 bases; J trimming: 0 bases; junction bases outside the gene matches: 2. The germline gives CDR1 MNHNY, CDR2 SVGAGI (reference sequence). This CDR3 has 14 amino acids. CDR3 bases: TGTGCCAGCAGTCTAGCGGGGAGCTCCTACGAGCAGTACTTC. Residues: CASSLAGSSYEQYF.

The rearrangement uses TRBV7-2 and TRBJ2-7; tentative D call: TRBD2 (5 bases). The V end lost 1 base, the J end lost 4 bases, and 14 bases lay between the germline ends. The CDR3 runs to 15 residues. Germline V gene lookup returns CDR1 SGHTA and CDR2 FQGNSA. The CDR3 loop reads CASSLGASPSYEQYF. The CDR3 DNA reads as TGTGCCAGCAGCTTAGGGGCTAGCCCAAGTTACGAGCAGTACTTC.

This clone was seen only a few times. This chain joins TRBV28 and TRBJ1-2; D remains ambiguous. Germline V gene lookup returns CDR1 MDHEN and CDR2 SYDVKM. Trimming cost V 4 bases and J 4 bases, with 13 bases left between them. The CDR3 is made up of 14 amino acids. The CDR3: CASSSRRISYGYTF. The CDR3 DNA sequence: TGTGCCAGCAGTTCGAGGAGGATCAGCTATGGCTACACCTTC.